The 30 T cell receptor beta chains in this list originate from one sample, sequenced in a study of spatial heterogeneity in lung cancer. Study-level points and caveats: Expanded intratumoral alpha and beta TCR counts tracked tumor mutation counts.

The time point: sample taken at primary tumor resection. TCRdb itself ran the 5' RACE reads through MiXCR, one entry per CDR3 protein. The profile shows 6,000 to 7,500 distinct CDR3 sequences, more than 13% of them singletons. Antigens of these TCRs are unknown. Here the sequenced sample was lung tumor tissue, taken at surgery. All receptors derive from a male donor with early-stage non-small cell lung cancer.

This clonotype was found many times. Since the library was made to target alpha chains, this beta chain is a stray read and its abundance is not meaningful. This chain uses TRBV29-1 with TRBJ1-5; D unresolved. The V end was cut by 0 bases, the J end by 6 bases, with 6 bases between. Germline V gene sequence: CDR1 SQVTM, CDR2 ANQGSEA. This CDR3 is built from 12 residues. Written as DNA, the CDR3 is TGCAGCGTTGAAGATCCGGGTCAGCCCCAGCATTTT. This gives the protein CSVEDPGQPQHF.

This clonotype was detected ten times or more. This beta chain turned up in a library designed for alpha chains; as an off-target read, its abundance says little. This chain connects TRBV4-3 to TRBJ1-5; D is ambiguous. This CDR3 is built from 15 residues. CDR1 is LGHNA, CDR2 YSLEER, per germline. The V end was cut by 0 bases, the J end by 2 bases, with 8 bases between. CDR3 nucleotides: TGCGCCAGCAGCCAAGAATGGGGTGGCAATCAGCCCCAGCATTTT. Its translation is CASSQEWGGNQPQHF.

As to this clonotype: A library prepared for alpha chains yielded this beta chain as an off-target read; its size is of little meaning. The rearrangement links TRBV3-1 to TRBJ2-3, with 11 nucleotides matching TRBD2. The germline gives CDR1 LGHDT, CDR2 YNNKEL (reference sequence). This CDR3 is 16 amino acids long. The V gene end was trimmed by 3 bases and the J gene end by 3 bases; junction bases not matched to a gene: 5. The CDR3: CASSHLTSGKTDTQYF. The CDR3 nucleotides read TGTGCCAGCAGCCACCTGACTAGCGGGAAGACAGATACGCAGTATTTT.

This clonotype has ten or more counts. This beta chain is an off-target read within a library intended for alpha chains, so its frequency means little. This rearrangement joins TRBV12-3 or TRBV12-4 to TRBJ1-1, with D hard to call. Trimming shortened V by 2 bases and J by 8 bases, and 6 bases separated the two germline ends. The CDR3 covers 11 residues. The CDR3 bases are TGTGCCAGCAGTTTAACGGGCGAAGCTTTCTTT. Amino acid sequence: CASSLTGEAFF.

This clonotype was detected ten times or more. This beta chain is an off-target read within a library intended for alpha chains, so its frequency means little. The chain has TRBV29-1 and TRBJ2-1; perhaps TRBD2 as D (7 bases). Germline V gene sequence: CDR1 SQVTM, CDR2 ANQGSEA. CDR3 size: 15 residues. V lost 1 base, J lost 6 bases, and 16 bases lay in between. The CDR3 region has the DNA TGCAGCGTTGAAGGCGCGGGGGCTTTCTCCAATGAGCAGTTCTTC. Protein product: CSVEGAGAFSNEQFF.

This clonotype was seen a few times. This beta chain is a stray read from a library made for alpha chains; its abundance is not meaningful. The chain employs TRBV30 and TRBJ2-5; 10 nucleotides align to TRBD2. The CDR3 spans 14 residues. The germline CDR1 and CDR2 sequences are GTSNPN and SVGIG (reference sequence). V shed 0 bases and J 3 bases; nucleotides not matched to a gene: 1. The CDR3 sequence is CAWSVGTSEETQYF. The CDR3 DNA sequence: TGTGCCTGGAGTGTCGGGACTAGCGAAGAGACCCAGTACTTC.

In its sample, this clonotype was seen many times. In a library made to pick up alpha chains, this beta chain is a stray read with a size that means little. This sequence joins TRBV2 and TRBJ1-1; D perhaps matches TRBD1 (5 bases). The germline V and J ends were trimmed by 8 bases and 5 bases, with 12 bases remaining between them. This CDR3 has 12 amino acids. Germline V gives CDR1 SNHLY, CDR2 FYNNEI. The DNA of the CDR3 is TGTGCCAGCCGGGGGACTGGGACTGAAGCTTTCTTT. As protein: CASRGTGTEAFF.

By share, this clonotype ranks as medium-sized. The size of this beta chain means little, since it is a stray read in a library made for alpha chains. This sequence joins TRBV6-5 and TRBJ1-1; D is undetermined. The CDR3 totals 15 residues. The germline V gene has CDR1 MNHEY and CDR2 SVGAGI. V was cut by 0 bases and J by 1 base, with 9 bases left in between. CDR3 sequence: CASSYSRAPNTEAFF. CDR3 DNA: TGTGCCAGCAGTTACTCGAGGGCCCCGAACACTGAAGCTTTCTTT.

On this clonotype itself: A library prepared for alpha chains yielded this beta chain as an off-target read; its size is of little meaning. The genes are TRBV12-3 or TRBV12-4 and TRBJ2-1, with unresolved D. The CDR3 sequence is 12 residues long. Deletions cut 3 bases from V and 4 bases from J, with 4 bases between. The CDR3 loop is CASSFPYNEQFF. The CDR3 coding sequence is TGTGCCAGCAGTTTCCCTTACAATGAGCAGTTCTTC.

This clonotype was found many times. This beta chain is a stray sequence in a library constructed for alpha chains; its clone size is not meaningful. The rearrangement joins TRBV7-9 to TRBJ1-1; D is unclear. This CDR3 has 12 residues. V was pared by 5 bases and J by 3 bases, with 7 bases between. CDR1 SEHNR and CDR2 FQNEAQ come from the germline V gene (reference sequence). CDR3 amino acids: CASSVPYTEAFF. The CDR3 coding sequence is TGTGCCAGCAGCGTACCCTACACTGAAGCTTTCTTT.

This clonotype was detected ten times or more. This beta chain is an off-target read within a library intended for alpha chains, so its frequency means little. CDR3 in amino acids: CAISVGRRTDTQYF. As DNA, the CDR3 is TGTGCCATCAGTGTTGGGAGGCGCACAGATACGCAGTATTTT. The gene calls are TRBV10-3 and TRBJ2-3, with D possibly matching TRBD2 (6 bases). V shed 4 bases and J shed 1 base, with 9 bases lying between them. The CDR3 covers 14 residues. The germline gives CDR1 ENHRY, CDR2 SYGVKD.

This clonotype has a handful of counts. One junction end does not reproduce the germline sequence, and a read error may be involved. Little can be read into the size of this beta chain, an off-target read in a library designed for alpha chains. This chain uses TRBV6-5 with TRBJ2-5, with TRBD2 matching 8 bases. CDR3 length equals 12 residues. Looked up from germline, CDR1 is MNHEY and CDR2 is SVGAGI. CDR3 in DNA: TGTGCCAGCAGTTCCCTCATAGCGGGATGGGACTTC. Residues: CASSSLIAGWDF.

This clonotype was picked up many times. This beta chain turned up in a library designed for alpha chains; as an off-target read, its abundance says little. V and J are TRBV30 and TRBJ1-1; D not resolved. The germline V and J ends were trimmed by 4 bases and 7 bases, with 10 bases remaining between them. The CDR3 has 11 amino acids. Germline V CDR1 and CDR2: GTSNPN, SVGIG (reference sequence). Written as DNA, the CDR3 is TGTGCCTGGATCAGGTTAAATGAAGCTTTCTTT. The encoded protein is CAWIRLNEAFF.

In its sample, this clonotype is medium-sized. This beta chain is an unintended read in a library built for alpha chains; its size means little. This chain joins TRBV20-1 and TRBJ2-1; 10 nucleotides align to TRBD2. Germline CDR1 and CDR2: DFQATT and SNEGSKA (reference sequence). V lost 2 bases, J lost 8 bases, and 9 bases stayed unmatched. The length of the CDR3 is 15 residues. Here the CDR3 reads CSARSAASGSYEQFF. The CDR3 DNA reads TGCAGTGCTAGATCTGCGGCTAGCGGGAGTTATGAGCAGTTCTTC.

As to this clonotype: This beta chain lies outside the target of a library built for alpha chains; its clone size means little. The chain uses TRBV6-5 and TRBJ1-1; unclear D gene. Germline V gene sequence: CDR1 MNHEY, CDR2 SVGAGI. The V and J ends lost 5 bases and 4 bases respectively, with 11 bases between them. This CDR3 comprises 13 residues. CDR3 nucleotide sequence: TGTGCCAGCAGTGGCTTACAAAGCACTGAAGCTTTCTTT. Translating it yields CASSGLQSTEAFF.

This clonotype showed up many times. With the library built for alpha chains, this beta chain is off target and its frequency is not meaningful. The genes are TRBV6-5 and TRBJ2-2; no firm D call. Germline V gene sequence: CDR1 MNHEY, CDR2 SVGAGI. The CDR3 spans 15 residues. V lost 6 bases, J lost 3 bases, and 14 bases lay in between. CDR3 in amino acids: CASSDRTAYTGELFF. CDR3 in DNA: TGTGCCAGCAGCGACCGGACGGCTTACACCGGGGAGCTGTTTTTT.

This clonotype came up a few times. The size of this beta chain means little, since it is a stray read in a library made for alpha chains. V is TRBV7-2 and J is TRBJ1-3; no clear D gene. Between the trimmed V and J ends, which lost 0 bases and 2 bases, there was a span of 8 bases. The CDR3 totals 15 residues. Per germline, CDR1 SGHTA and CDR2 FQGNSA. CDR3 coding DNA: TGTGCCAGCAGCTTAGCGTTCCAGGCTGGAAACACCATATATTTT. Translated: CASSLAFQAGNTIYF. The full variable domain, completed using reference TRBV7-2 and TRBJ1-3, is GAGVSQSPSNKVTEKGKDVELRCDPISGHTALYWYRQSLGQGLEFLIYFQGNSAPDKSGLPSDRFSAERTGGSVSTLTIQRTQQEDSAVYLCASSLAFQAGNTIYFGEGSWLTVV.

As concerns this clonotype: The size of this beta chain means little, since it is a stray read in a library made for alpha chains. This sequence joins TRBV29-1 and TRBJ2-1, with D uncertain. CDR1 is SQVTM, CDR2 ANQGSEA, per germline. V was shortened by 5 bases and J by 0 bases, with 8 bases between the two germline ends. This CDR3 region has 13 residues. CDR3 residues: CSVLELSYNEQFF. CDR3 bases: TGCAGCGTTTTGGAACTCTCCTACAATGAGCAGTTCTTC.

This clonotype was observed many times. Because the library targeted alpha chains, this beta chain is an off-target read whose size means little. V gene TRBV10-3 combines with J gene TRBJ2-7, with no clear D. V shed 3 bases and J shed 7 bases, with 10 bases lying between them. This CDR3 region has 12 residues. CDR1 ENHRY and CDR2 SYGVKD come from the germline V gene. Here the CDR3 reads CAISERLGEQYF. CDR3 DNA sequence: TGTGCCATCAGTGAAAGACTGGGGGAGCAGTACTTC.

This clonotype is labeled medium-sized (0.01 to 0.1%). This beta chain is off target for a library built for alpha chains, so its abundance means little. The gene calls are TRBV14 and TRBJ1-1; no definite D call. The V and J ends lost 2 bases and 2 bases respectively, with 9 bases between them. The CDR3 length is 14 residues. In germline, CDR1 is SGHDN, CDR2 FVKESK. CDR3 nucleotides: TGTGCCAGCAGCCAATGGAGCGATAACACTGAAGCTTTCTTT. Residues: CASSQWSDNTEAFF.

This clonotype came up many times. As an off-target read in a library built for alpha chains, this beta chain has a frequency of little significance. The chain joins TRBV5-1 to TRBJ2-2, with a possible D match to TRBD2 (6 bases). Trimming took 4 bases from V and 8 from J, leaving 15 bases between them. Germline lookup yields CDR1 SGHRS and CDR2 YFSETQ. This CDR3 contains 14 residues. The CDR3 reads CASSPLAGTGELFF. DNA of the CDR3: TGCGCCAGCAGCCCCTTAGCAGGGACTGGGGAGCTGTTTTTT.

Comments on this clonotype: This beta chain is a stray read from a library made for alpha chains; its abundance is not meaningful. The chain has TRBV5-1 and TRBJ2-1; D might be TRBD1 (6 bases). CDR3 size: 15 residues. Deletions cut 0 bases from V and 3 bases from J, with 10 bases between. Germline loops: CDR1 SGHRS, CDR2 YFSETQ. The CDR3 region is CASSLETGSYNEQFF. CDR3 nucleotide sequence: TGCGCCAGCAGCTTGGAAACAGGGAGCTACAATGAGCAGTTCTTC.

This clonotype is medium-sized (0.01 to 0.1%) within its sample. Found in a library prepared for alpha chains, this beta chain is an off-target read, and its abundance has little meaning. The chain recombines TRBV20-1 with TRBJ2-7; no clear D gene. V lost 0 bases to trimming and J lost 5 bases, with 11 bases between them. CDR3 size: 13 residues. CDR1 and CDR2 from the germline V gene are DFQATT and SNEGSKA (reference sequence). The CDR3 loop reads CSARDIQAHEQYF. The CDR3 region has the DNA TGCAGTGCTAGAGATATCCAGGCCCACGAGCAGTACTTC.

This clonotype is deemed medium-sized. This beta chain was picked up by a library intended for alpha chains and is off target, so its count carries little meaning. The V call is TRBV9, the J call TRBJ2-1; D gene unclear. The germline V gene encodes CDR1 SGDLS and CDR2 YYNGEE. Deletions cut 5 bases from V and 7 bases from J, with 7 bases between. This CDR3 is built from 11 residues. The CDR3 spells CASSALNEQFF. DNA of the CDR3: TGTGCCAGCAGTGCTCTTAATGAGCAGTTCTTC.

Concerning this clonotype itself: Little can be read into the size of this beta chain, an off-target read in a library designed for alpha chains. The rearrangement uses TRBV9 and TRBJ2-3; 9 bases are shared with TRBD2. V trimming: 3 bases; J trimming: 5 bases; junction bases outside the gene matches: 10. The CDR3 has 16 amino acids. Germline V gene data show CDR1 as SGDLS and CDR2 as YYNGEE. The CDR3 sequence is CASSALLAGARDTQYF. The DNA for the CDR3 is TGTGCCAGCAGCGCCCTCTTAGCGGGAGCCAGAGATACGCAGTATTTT.

This clonotype was recorded a few times. Since the library was made to target alpha chains, this beta chain is a stray read and its abundance is not meaningful. The chain links TRBV30 to TRBJ2-6; D call uncertain. CDR1 is GTSNPN and CDR2 is SVGIG in the germline V gene (reference sequence). The V and J ends lost 0 bases and 2 bases respectively, with 8 bases between them. The CDR3 covers 15 residues. For the CDR3, the DNA is TGTGCCTGGAGTGTACCGGTCCCTGGGGCCAACGTCCTGACTTTC. This encodes CAWSVPVPGANVLTF.

This clonotype is medium-sized (0.01 to 0.1%). This beta chain is off target for a library built for alpha chains, so its abundance means little. J is TRBJ2-1 and V is TRBV4-2; 7 bases fit TRBD1. J was trimmed by 5 bases and V by 5 bases; bases with no gene match: 3. CDR3 size: 13 residues. Germline V gives CDR1 LGHNA, CDR2 YNFKEQ. CDR3 sequence: CASSSQGNNEQFF. DNA for the CDR3: TGTGCCAGCAGCTCACAGGGGAACAATGAGCAGTTCTTC.

In regard to this clonotype: Little can be read into the size of this beta chain, an off-target read in a library designed for alpha chains. J is TRBJ1-1 and V is TRBV20-1, with D possibly being TRBD1 (5 bases). With 4 bases removed from V and 0 bases from J, the gap between germline ends came to 12 bases. Germline loops: CDR1 DFQATT, CDR2 SNEGSKA (reference sequence). CDR3 size: 14 residues. The CDR3 loop reads CSAIEGRLNTEAFF. The CDR3, as DNA: TGCAGTGCTATAGAGGGACGTCTGAACACTGAAGCTTTCTTT.

Many counts were recorded for this clonotype. With the library built for alpha chains, this beta chain is off target and its frequency is not meaningful. This chain uses TRBV5-1 with TRBJ1-2; 9 bases line up with TRBD1. Unmatched junction bases numbered 5, after V lost 0 bases and J lost 5 bases. CDR3 length equals 15 residues. The germline CDR1 and CDR2 sequences are SGHRS and YFSETQ. CDR3 residues: CASSLGSDRGYGYTF. The CDR3, as DNA: TGCGCCAGCAGCTTGGGGTCGGACAGGGGTTATGGCTACACCTTC. The complete variable domain, with remaining parts taken from reference TRBV5-1 and TRBJ1-2, reads KAGVTQTPRYLIKTRGQQVTLSCSPISGHRSVSWYQQTPGQGLQFLFEYFSETQRNKGNFPGRFSGRQFSNSRSEMNVSTLELGDSALYLCASSLGSDRGYGYTFGSGTRLTVV.

This clonotype is termed medium-sized. Little can be read into the size of this beta chain, an off-target read in a library designed for alpha chains. This chain joins TRBV11-3 and TRBJ1-1; unclear D gene. Germline CDR1 reads SGHNT; CDR2 reads YENEEA. The CDR3 length is 13 residues. Trimming removed 3 bases from V and 1 base from J, with 6 bases in between. CDR3 coding DNA: TGTGCCAGCAGCTTTCTCCCGAACACTGAAGCTTTCTTT. Its protein is CASSFLPNTEAFF.